The 15 T cell receptor beta chains listed next were all sequenced from one sample in a study of T cell responses to AZD1222 COVID-19 vaccine. TCRdb's table, derived via immunoSEQ multiplex PCR, lists solely in-frame clones and lacks some. The sample includes over 150,000 clones, approximately 90% of them seen just once. This specimen consisted of peripheral blood, obtained on day 0 of AZD1222 vaccination. These receptors all stem from an adult in good health.

The chain carries TRBV5-1 and TRBJ1-2, with unresolved D. CDR3 length: 15 amino acids. CDR1 SGHRS and CDR2 YFSETQ come from the germline V gene. Trimming cost V 4 bases and J 2 bases, with 15 bases left between them. The CDR3 here is CASSVNLVQNYGYTF. For the CDR3, the DNA is TGCGCCAGCAGCGTAAATCTCGTCCAGAACTATGGCTACACCTTC.

This clone appeared a few times. This chain connects TRBV7-8 to TRBJ2-7; D call uncertain. CDR3 length equals 15 residues. The germline gives CDR1 SGHVS, CDR2 FQNEAQ. V lost 5 bases to trimming and J lost 6 bases, with 20 bases between them. Written as DNA, the CDR3 is TGTGCCAGCAGCCCCGCCCGGTCCCAGAATCGCGAGCAGTACTTC. This translates into CASSPARSQNREQYF.

The CDR3 here is CASSQAAGDSTDTQYF. The CDR3 nucleotides read TGCGCCAGCAGCCAAGCAGCGGGGGATAGCACAGATACGCAGTATTTT. The chain recombines TRBV4-1 with TRBJ2-3, with 8 bases aligning to TRBD2. The V and J ends lost 1 base and 0 bases, in that order; junction bases with no gene match: 3. Germline V gene lookup returns CDR1 MGHRA and CDR2 YSYEKL. CDR3 length equals 16 residues.

The genes are TRBV6-6 and TRBJ1-6, with 8 bases that match TRBD1. This CDR3 region has 16 residues. V lost 4 bases to trimming and J lost 11 bases; unmatched junction nucleotides: 13. Germline values: CDR1 MNHNY, CDR2 SVGAGI (reference sequence). CDR3 sequence reads: CASSWGTGLDGAPLHF. The CDR3 DNA reads TGTGCCAGCAGTTGGGGGACAGGTTTGGACGGTGCACCCCTCCACTTT.

This clone is a singleton in its sample. This chain connects TRBV9 to TRBJ1-2, with D maybe TRBD1 (6 bases). The germline V gene encodes CDR1 SGDLS and CDR2 YYNGEE. V shed 4 bases and J shed 4 bases, with 32 bases lying between them. The CDR3 runs to 20 residues. The CDR3 nucleotides are TGTGCCAGCAGCCACAGCCCGGGGGCAGGCGATCCCCAACTTGGCTATGGCTACACCTTC. It codes for CASSHSPGAGDPQLGYGYTF.

CDR3 region: CASSPEGRKNTEAFF. The CDR3 DNA reads as TGTGCCAGCAGCCCGGAGGGCAGGAAGAACACTGAAGCTTTCTTT. The J gene is TRBJ1-1, the V gene TRBV5-4; the D is unclear. CDR3 length: 15 residues. Germline assignment: CDR1 SGHNT and CDR2 YYREEE (reference sequence). V dropped 4 bases and J dropped 1 base, with 14 bases sitting between them.

The rearrangement links TRBV5-1 to TRBJ2-1; TRBD2 agrees at 7 bases. The CDR3 runs 14 residues. After removal of 5 bases from V and 2 bases from J, the junction contained 4 bases not matched to a gene. The germline CDR1 and CDR2 sequences are SGHRS and YFSETQ. The CDR3 nucleotides are TGCGCCAGCAGACCCGGACTAGCCTACAATGAGCAGTTCTTC. Translating gives CASRPGLAYNEQFF.

The chain carries TRBV6-5 and TRBJ1-4; D may be TRBD1 (6 bases). Trimming removed 6 bases at V and 5 bases at J, with 16 bases between. Germline V gene sequence: CDR1 MNHEY, CDR2 SVGAGI. The CDR3 length is 15 residues. CDR3 region: CASSPRGTPNEKLFF. Here the CDR3 DNA reads TGTGCCAGCAGCCCGAGGGGGACACCGAATGAAAAACTGTTTTTT.

The chain joins TRBV27 to TRBJ1-2, with 7 bases fitting TRBD1. V lost 8 bases to trimming and J lost 7 bases; unmatched junction nucleotides: 16. The germline gives CDR1 MNHEY, CDR2 SMNVEV (reference sequence). The CDR3 length is 15 residues. CDR3 sequence: CASLDLGGGDSGYTF. In DNA, the CDR3 is TGTGCCAGCCTGGACCTGGGAGGGGGCGACTCTGGCTACACCTTC.

The V call is TRBV3-1 (or the pseudogene TRBV3-2), the J call TRBJ1-5; no reliable D call. CDR1 is LGHDT, CDR2 YNNKEL, per germline (reference sequence). This CDR3 has 18 residues. Trimming left V 4 bases short and J 0 bases short, with 19 bases between. The CDR3 is CASSLKRSGGTSNQPQHF. DNA for the CDR3: TGTGCCAGCAGCCTCAAAAGATCGGGCGGTACTAGCAATCAGCCCCAGCATTTT.

The table lists this clone with many counts. The chain employs TRBV6-5 and TRBJ2-7, with 11 bases matching TRBD2. The CDR3 is 15 amino acids. CDR1 and CDR2 from the germline V gene are MNHEY and SVGAGI. V gave up 5 bases and J gave up 5 bases; unmatched junction bases: 8. CDR3 amino acids: CASSPELAGADEQYF. The DNA for the CDR3 is TGTGCCAGCAGTCCCGAACTAGCGGGGGCCGACGAGCAGTACTTC.

This clone was observed once. The chain couples TRBV27 to TRBJ2-7; 8 nucleotides line up with TRBD1. The length of the CDR3 is 15 residues. The germline V gene encodes CDR1 MNHEY and CDR2 SMNVEV (reference sequence). Trimming took 5 bases from V and 5 from J; bases not matched to a gene: 11. CDR3 bases: TGTGCCAGCAGTAAAATGGACAGGGTAAGAAACGAGCAGTACTTC. Protein sequence: CASSKMDRVRNEQYF.

The chain links TRBV9 to TRBJ1-2; D gene unclear. The length of the CDR3 is 14 residues. Germline V gene lookup returns CDR1 SGDLS and CDR2 YYNGEE. Trimming shortened V by 0 bases and J by 5 bases, and 11 bases separated the two germline ends. CDR3 nucleotide sequence: TGTGCCAGCAGCGTAGCTTTGGGTCCTTATGGCTACACCTTC. It codes for CASSVALGPYGYTF.

The chain employs TRBV6-2 or TRBV6-3 and TRBJ1-1, with 8 nucleotides matching TRBD1. V shed 6 bases and J 4 bases; nucleotides not matched to a gene: 10. The germline V gene has CDR1 MNHEY and CDR2 SVGEGT. The CDR3 covers 15 residues. CDR3 region: CASSPGTGAGTEAFF. CDR3 in DNA: TGTGCCAGCAGCCCCGGGACAGGAGCGGGCACTGAAGCTTTCTTT.

The V and J genes are TRBV4-1 and TRBJ1-4, with 7 bases matching TRBD1. The CDR3 is 15 amino acids. V dropped 2 bases and J dropped 5; count of bases not matched to a gene: 5. Germline V CDR1 and CDR2: MGHRA, YSYEKL. The CDR3 spells CASSQPGQRNEKLFF. In nucleotides, the CDR3 is TGCGCCAGCAGCCAACCGGGACAGCGGAATGAAAAACTGTTTTTT.